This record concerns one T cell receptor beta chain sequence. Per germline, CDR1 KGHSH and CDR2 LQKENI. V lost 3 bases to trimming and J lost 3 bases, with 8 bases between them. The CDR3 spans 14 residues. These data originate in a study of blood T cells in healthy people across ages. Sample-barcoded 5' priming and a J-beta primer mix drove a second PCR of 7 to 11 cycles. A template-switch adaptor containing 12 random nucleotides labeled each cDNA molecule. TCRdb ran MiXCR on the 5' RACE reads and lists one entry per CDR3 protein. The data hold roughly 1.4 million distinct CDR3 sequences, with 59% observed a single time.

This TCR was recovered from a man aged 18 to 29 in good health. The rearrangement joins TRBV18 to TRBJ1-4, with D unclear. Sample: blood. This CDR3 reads CASSPRAANEKLFF. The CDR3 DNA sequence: TGTGCCAGCTCACCGCGGGCGGCTAATGAAAAACTGTTTTTT.